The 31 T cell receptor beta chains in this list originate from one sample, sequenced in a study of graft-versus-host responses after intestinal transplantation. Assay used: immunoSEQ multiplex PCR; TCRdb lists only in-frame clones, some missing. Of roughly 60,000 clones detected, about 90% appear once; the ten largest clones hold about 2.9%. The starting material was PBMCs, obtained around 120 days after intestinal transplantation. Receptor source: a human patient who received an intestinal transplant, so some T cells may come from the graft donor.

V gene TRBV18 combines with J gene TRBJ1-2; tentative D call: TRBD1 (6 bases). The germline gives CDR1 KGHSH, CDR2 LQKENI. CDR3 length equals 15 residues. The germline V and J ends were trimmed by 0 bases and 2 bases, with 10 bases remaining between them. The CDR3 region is CASSPPGGPNYGYTF. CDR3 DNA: TGTGCCAGCTCACCACCGGGGGGGCCCAACTATGGCTACACCTTC.

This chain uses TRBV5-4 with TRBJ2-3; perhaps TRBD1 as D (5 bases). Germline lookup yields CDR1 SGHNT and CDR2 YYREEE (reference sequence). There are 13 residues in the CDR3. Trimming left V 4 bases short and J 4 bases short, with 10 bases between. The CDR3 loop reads CASSQQGSDTQYF. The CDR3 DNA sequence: TGTGCCAGCAGCCAGCAGGGCTCAGATACGCAGTATTTT.

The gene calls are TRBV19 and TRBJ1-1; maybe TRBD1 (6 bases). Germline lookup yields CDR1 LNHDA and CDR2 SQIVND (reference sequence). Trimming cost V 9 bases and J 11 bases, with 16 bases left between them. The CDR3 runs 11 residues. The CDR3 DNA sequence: TGTGCCAGGCACAGGGCAGTCGCGGCTTTCTTT. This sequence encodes CARHRAVAAFF.

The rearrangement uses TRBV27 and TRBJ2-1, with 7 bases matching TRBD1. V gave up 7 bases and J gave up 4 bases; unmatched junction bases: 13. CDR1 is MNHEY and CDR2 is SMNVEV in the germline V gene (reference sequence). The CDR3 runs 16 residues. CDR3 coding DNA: TGTGCCAGCACCAGAGGGCCCGGGACAGCTTACAATGAGCAGTTCTTC. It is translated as CASTRGPGTAYNEQFF.

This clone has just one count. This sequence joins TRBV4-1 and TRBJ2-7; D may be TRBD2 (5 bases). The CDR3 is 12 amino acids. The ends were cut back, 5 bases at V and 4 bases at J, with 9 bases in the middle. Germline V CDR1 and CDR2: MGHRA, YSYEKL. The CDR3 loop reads CASSLAGYEQYF. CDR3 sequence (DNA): TGCGCCAGCAGCTTGGCGGGTTACGAGCAGTACTTC.

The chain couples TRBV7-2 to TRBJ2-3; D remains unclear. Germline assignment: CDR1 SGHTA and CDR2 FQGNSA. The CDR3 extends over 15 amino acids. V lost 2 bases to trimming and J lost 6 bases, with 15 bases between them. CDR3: CASSLIRTAWDTQYF. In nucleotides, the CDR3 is TGTGCCAGCAGCTTAATCAGGACCGCGTGGGATACGCAGTATTTT. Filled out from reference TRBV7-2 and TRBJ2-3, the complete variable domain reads GAGVSQSPSNKVTEKGKDVELRCDPISGHTALYWYRQSLGQGLEFLIYFQGNSAPDKSGLPSDRFSAERTGGSVSTLTIQRTQQEDSAVYLCASSLIRTAWDTQYFGPGTRLTVL.

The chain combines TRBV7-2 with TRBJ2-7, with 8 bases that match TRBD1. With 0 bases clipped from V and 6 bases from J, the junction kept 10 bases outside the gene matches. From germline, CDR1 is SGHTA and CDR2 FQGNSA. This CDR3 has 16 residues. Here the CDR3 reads CASSLAAGRGQGEQYF. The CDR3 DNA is TGTGCCAGCAGCTTAGCGGCGGGCAGGGGGCAGGGCGAGCAGTACTTC.

The CDR3 coding sequence is TGTGCCAGCAGCCCAACCCCAGATGGTAGCGGCTCCTACAATGAGCAGTTCTTC. It yields the protein CASSPTPDGSGSYNEQFF. The V call is TRBV7-9, the J call TRBJ2-1; TRBD2 is a possible D gene (6 bases). V lost 5 bases, J lost 0 bases, and 20 bases lay in between. Germline V gene sequence: CDR1 SEHNR, CDR2 FQNEAQ (reference sequence). The CDR3 is 18 residues long. Looking up the rest from reference TRBV7-9 and TRBJ2-1 gives the full variable domain: DTGVSQNPRHKITKRGQNVTFRCDPISEHNRLYWYRQTLGQGPEFLTYFQNEAQLEKSRLLSDRFSAERPKGSFSTLEIQRTEQGDSAMYLCASSPTPDGSGSYNEQFFGPGTRLTVL.

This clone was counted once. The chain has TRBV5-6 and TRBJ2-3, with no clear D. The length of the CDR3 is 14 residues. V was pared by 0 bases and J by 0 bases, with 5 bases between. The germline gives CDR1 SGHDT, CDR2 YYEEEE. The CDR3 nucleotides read TGTGCCAGCAGCTTGGGAGGAAGCACAGATACGCAGTATTTT. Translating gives CASSLGGSTDTQYF.

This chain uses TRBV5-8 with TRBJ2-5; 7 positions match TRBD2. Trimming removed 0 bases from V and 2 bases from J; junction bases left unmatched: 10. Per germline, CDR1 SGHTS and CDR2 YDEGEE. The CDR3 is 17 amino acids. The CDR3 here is CASSLVVGGPRQETQYF. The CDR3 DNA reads TGTGCCAGCAGCTTGGTTGTGGGAGGGCCGAGGCAAGAGACCCAGTACTTC.

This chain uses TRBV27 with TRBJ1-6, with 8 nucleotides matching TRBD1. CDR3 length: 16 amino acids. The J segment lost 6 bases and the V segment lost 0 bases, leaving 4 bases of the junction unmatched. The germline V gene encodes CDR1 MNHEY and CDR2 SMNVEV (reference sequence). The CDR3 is CASSLSQGAANSPLHF. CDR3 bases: TGTGCCAGCAGTTTATCGCAGGGGGCTGCTAATTCACCCCTCCACTTT.

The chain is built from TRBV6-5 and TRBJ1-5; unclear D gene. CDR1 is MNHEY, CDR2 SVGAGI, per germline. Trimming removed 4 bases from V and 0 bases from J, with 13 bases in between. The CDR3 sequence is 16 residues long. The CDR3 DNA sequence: TGTGCCAGCAGTTCTTTCTCGGGGTATAGCAATCAGCCCCAGCATTTT. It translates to CASSSFSGYSNQPQHF.

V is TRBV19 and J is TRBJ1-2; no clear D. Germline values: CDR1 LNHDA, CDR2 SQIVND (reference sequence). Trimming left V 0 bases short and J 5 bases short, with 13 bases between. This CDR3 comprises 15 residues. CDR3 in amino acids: CASSIDLRPDYGYTF. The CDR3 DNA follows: TGTGCCAGTAGTATAGATCTGAGGCCGGATTATGGCTACACCTTC. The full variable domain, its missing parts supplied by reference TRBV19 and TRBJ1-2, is DGGITQSPKYLFRKEGQNVTLSCEQNLNHDAMYWYRQDPGQGLRLIYYSQIVNDFQKGDIAEGYSVSREKKESFPLTVTSAQKNPTAFYLCASSIDLRPDYGYTFGSGTRLTVV.

CDR3 residues: CASSQDLGPPLGTDTQYF. As DNA, the CDR3 is TGCGCCAGCAGCCAAGATTTGGGCCCCCCTCTGGGCACAGATACGCAGTATTTT. The J gene is TRBJ2-3, the V gene TRBV4-1, with D uncertain. The CDR3 contains 18 residues. CDR1 is MGHRA and CDR2 is YSYEKL in the germline V gene. V was pared by 0 bases and J by 1 base, with 17 bases between.

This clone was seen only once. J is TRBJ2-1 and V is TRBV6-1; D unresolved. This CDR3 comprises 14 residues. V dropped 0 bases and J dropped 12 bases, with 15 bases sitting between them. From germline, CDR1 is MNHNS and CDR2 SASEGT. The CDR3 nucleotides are TGTGCCAGCAGTGAAGCGGTGACTTATATGTGGCAGTTCTTC. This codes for CASSEAVTYMWQFF.

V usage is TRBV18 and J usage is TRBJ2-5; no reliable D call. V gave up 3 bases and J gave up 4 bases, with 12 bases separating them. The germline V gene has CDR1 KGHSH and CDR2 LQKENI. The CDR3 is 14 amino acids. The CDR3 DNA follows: TGTGCCAGCTCACCGATAGGTTGGGCAGAGACCCAGTACTTC. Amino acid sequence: CASSPIGWAETQYF.

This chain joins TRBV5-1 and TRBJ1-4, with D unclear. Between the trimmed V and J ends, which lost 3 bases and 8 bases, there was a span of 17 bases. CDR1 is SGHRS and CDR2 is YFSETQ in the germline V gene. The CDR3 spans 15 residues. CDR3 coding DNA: TGCGCCAGCAGCTGGGCAGGAAGCAGTAAGGAAAAACTGTTTTTT. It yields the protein CASSWAGSSKEKLFF. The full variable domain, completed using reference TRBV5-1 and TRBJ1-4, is KAGVTQTPRYLIKTRGQQVTLSCSPISGHRSVSWYQQTPGQGLQFLFEYFSETQRNKGNFPGRFSGRQFSNSRSEMNVSTLELGDSALYLCASSWAGSSKEKLFFGSGTQLSVL.

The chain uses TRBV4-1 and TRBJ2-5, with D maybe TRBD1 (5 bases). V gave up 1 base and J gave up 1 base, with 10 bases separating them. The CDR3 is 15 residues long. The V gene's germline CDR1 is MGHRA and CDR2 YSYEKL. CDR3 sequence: CASSQVVTGQETQYF. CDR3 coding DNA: TGCGCCAGCAGCCAAGTCGTAACAGGCCAAGAGACCCAGTACTTC.

The CDR3 reads CASSDSEGTYEQYF. The DNA of the CDR3 is TGTGCCAGCAGTGACTCTGAGGGGACCTACGAGCAGTACTTC. The chain couples TRBV6-4 to TRBJ2-7; D may correspond to TRBD1 or TRBD2 (5 bases each). In germline, CDR1 is MRHNA, CDR2 SNTAGT. The length of the CDR3 is 14 residues. Trimming took off 0 bases at V and 2 bases at J, with 8 bases between the two ends.

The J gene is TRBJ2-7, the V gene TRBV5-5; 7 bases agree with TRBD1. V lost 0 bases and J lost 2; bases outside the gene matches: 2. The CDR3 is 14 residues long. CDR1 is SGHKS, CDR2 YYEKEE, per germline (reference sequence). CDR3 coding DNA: TGTGCCAGCAGCTTGGACGACAGGGCCTACGAGCAGTACTTC. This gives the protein CASSLDDRAYEQYF.

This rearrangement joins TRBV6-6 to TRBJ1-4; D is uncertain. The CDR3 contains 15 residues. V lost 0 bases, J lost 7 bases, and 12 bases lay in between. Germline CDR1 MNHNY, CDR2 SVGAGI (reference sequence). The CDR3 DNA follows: TGTGCCAGCAGTTACTCGGCTGGGGTTGGTGAAAAACTGTTTTTT. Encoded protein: CASSYSAGVGEKLFF.

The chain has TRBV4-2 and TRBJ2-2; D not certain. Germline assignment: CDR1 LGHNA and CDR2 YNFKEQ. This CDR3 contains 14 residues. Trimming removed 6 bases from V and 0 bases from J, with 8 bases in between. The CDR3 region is CASSEPANTGELFF. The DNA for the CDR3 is TGTGCCAGCAGTGAACCGGCGAACACCGGGGAGCTGTTTTTT.

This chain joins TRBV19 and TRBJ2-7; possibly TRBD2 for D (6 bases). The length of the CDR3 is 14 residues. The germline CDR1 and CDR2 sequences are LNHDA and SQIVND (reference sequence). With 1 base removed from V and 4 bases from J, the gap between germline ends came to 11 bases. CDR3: CASSIGGLQYEQYF. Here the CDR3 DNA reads TGTGCCAGTAGTATAGGTGGACTACAATACGAGCAGTACTTC. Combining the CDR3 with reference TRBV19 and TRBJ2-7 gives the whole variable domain DGGITQSPKYLFRKEGQNVTLSCEQNLNHDAMYWYRQDPGQGLRLIYYSQIVNDFQKGDIAEGYSVSREKKESFPLTVTSAQKNPTAFYLCASSIGGLQYEQYFGPGTRLTVT.

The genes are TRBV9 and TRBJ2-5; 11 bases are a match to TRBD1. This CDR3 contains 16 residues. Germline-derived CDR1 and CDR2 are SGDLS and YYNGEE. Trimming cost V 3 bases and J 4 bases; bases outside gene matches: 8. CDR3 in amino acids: CASSARTGTGGETQYF. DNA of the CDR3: TGTGCCAGCAGCGCACGAACCGGGACAGGGGGAGAGACCCAGTACTTC.

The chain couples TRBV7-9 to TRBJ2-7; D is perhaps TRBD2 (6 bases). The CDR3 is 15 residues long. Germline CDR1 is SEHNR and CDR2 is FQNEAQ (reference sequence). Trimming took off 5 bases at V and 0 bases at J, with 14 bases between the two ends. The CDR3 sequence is CASSLGGLYSYEQYF. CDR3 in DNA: TGTGCCAGCAGCCTCGGGGGTCTGTACTCCTACGAGCAGTACTTC. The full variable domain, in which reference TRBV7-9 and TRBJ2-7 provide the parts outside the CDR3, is DTGVSQNPRHKITKRGQNVTFRCDPISEHNRLYWYRQTLGQGPEFLTYFQNEAQLEKSRLLSDRFSAERPKGSFSTLEIQRTEQGDSAMYLCASSLGGLYSYEQYFGPGTRLTVT.

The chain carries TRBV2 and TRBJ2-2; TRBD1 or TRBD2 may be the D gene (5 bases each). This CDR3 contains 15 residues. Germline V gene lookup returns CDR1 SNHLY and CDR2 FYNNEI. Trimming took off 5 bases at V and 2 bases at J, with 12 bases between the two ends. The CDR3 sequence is CASSREGRNTGELFF. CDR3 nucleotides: TGTGCCAGCAGTCGTGAGGGGAGAAACACCGGGGAGCTGTTTTTT. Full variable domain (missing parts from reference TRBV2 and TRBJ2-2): EPEVTQTPSHQVTQMGQEVILRCVPISNHLYFYWYRQILGQKVEFLVSFYNNEISEKSEIFDDQFSVERPDGSNFTLKIRSTKLEDSAMYFCASSREGRNTGELFFGEGSRLTVL.

The CDR3 coding sequence is TGTGCCAGCAGTTTATCGGCAGATTACTATGGCTACACCTTC. It yields the protein CASSLSADYYGYTF. J is TRBJ1-2 and V is TRBV28; D gene ambiguous. V was shortened by 1 base and J by 3 bases, with 9 bases between the two germline ends. Germline V gene lookup returns CDR1 MDHEN and CDR2 SYDVKM. The CDR3 covers 14 residues.

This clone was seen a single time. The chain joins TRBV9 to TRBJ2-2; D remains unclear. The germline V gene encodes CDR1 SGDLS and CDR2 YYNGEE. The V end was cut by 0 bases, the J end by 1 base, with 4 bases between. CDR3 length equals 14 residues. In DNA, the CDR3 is TGTGCCAGCAGCGTAGCGGTGAACACCGGGGAGCTGTTTTTT. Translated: CASSVAVNTGELFF.

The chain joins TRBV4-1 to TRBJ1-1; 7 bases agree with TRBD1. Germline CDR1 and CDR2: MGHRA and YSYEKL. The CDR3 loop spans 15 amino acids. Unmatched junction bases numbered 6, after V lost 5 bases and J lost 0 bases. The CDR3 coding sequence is TGCGCCAGCAGCTTACGACAGGGAATGAACACTGAAGCTTTCTTT. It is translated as CASSLRQGMNTEAFF.

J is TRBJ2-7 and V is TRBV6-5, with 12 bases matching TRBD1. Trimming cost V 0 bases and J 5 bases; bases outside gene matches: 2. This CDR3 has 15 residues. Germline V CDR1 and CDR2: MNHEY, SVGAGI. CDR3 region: CASSYSWDRGHEQYF. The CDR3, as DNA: TGTGCCAGCAGTTACTCCTGGGACAGGGGGCACGAGCAGTACTTC.

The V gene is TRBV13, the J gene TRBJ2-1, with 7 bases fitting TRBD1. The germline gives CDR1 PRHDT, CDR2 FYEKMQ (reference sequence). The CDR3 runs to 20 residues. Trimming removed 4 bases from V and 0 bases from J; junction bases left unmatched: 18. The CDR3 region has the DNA TGTGCCAGCAGCTCCCAATCCCCCCCGACAGGGAAGGTCTCCTACAATGAGCAGTTCTTC. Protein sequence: CASSSQSPPTGKVSYNEQFF.